A selection of T cell receptor beta chains follows, all from one sample in a study of response to subunit inactivated influenza vaccine. TCRdb reprocessed the RT-PCR reads via MiXCR and lists one record per CDR3 protein. The sample includes roughly 570,000 distinct CDR3 sequences, 10% to 15% of them seen just once. The sequences come from PBMCs from blood, collected about 40 days after vaccination. Every receptor here comes from a man between 50 and 59 years old who received an inactivated influenza vaccine. Each CDR3 is given with its conserved first and last residue.

CDR3aa | len | v_gene
CASSFIREGHNEQFF | 15 | TRBV7-9
CASSLSGNTIYF | 12 | TRBV12-3/TRBV12-4
CASSLGDFAHEQYF | 14 | TRBV5-1
CASSNRDRENEQFF | 14 | TRBV11-2
CATSKGGEKLFF | 12 | TRBV15
CASSISGGGYTDTQYF | 16 | TRBV5-1
CSADVGLAGRQFF | 13 | TRBV29-1
CASIGTGPEGPQHF | 14 | TRBV2
CASSQGASGTQETQYF | 16 | TRBV4-2
CASSSPGQGTNIQYF | 15 | TRBV5-1
CASRDTFSDTQYF | 13 | TRBV12-3/TRBV12-4
CASSAGTLGSPLHF | 14 | TRBV9
CASSLSAEITGELFF | 15 | TRBV7-3
CASSLQGAVGTEAFF | 15 | TRBV12-3/TRBV12-4
CASSSQSPYNEQFF | 14 | TRBV7-2
CASSYSTRQPQHF | 13 | TRBV6-2/TRBV6-3
CASSLVDVTYEQYF | 14 | TRBV7-2
CASSETGTGGAYNEQFF | 17 | TRBV5-1
CASSQALWGSETQYF | 15 | TRBV4-3
CASSSRDREPIQYF | 14 | TRBV2
CASSRGGSSTDTQYF | 15 | TRBV5-4
CATSDGPTGSSYNEQFF | 17 | TRBV24-1
CATSSPLGGTGGTGELFF | 18 | TRBV15
CASSQPGQGAANEKLFF | 17 | TRBV4-2